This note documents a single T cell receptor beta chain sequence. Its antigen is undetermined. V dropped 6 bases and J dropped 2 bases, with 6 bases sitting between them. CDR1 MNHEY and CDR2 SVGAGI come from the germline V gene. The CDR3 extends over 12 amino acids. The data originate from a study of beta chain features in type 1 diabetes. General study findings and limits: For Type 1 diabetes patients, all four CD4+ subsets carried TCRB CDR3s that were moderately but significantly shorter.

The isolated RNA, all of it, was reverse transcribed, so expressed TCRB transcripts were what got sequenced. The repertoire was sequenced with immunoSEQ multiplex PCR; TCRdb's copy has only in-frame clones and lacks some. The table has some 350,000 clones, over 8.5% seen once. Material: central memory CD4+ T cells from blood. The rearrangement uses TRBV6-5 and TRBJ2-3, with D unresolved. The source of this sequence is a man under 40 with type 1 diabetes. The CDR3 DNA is TGTGCCAGCAGAGATTACACAGATACGCAGTATTTT. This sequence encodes CASRDYTDTQYF.